This record looks at one T cell receptor (beta chain) sequence and its context. The antigen remains unidentified. Here immunoSEQ multiplex PCR was the method, and the copy in TCRdb shows in-frame clones only, minus some. The sample includes fewer than 85,000 clones, more than 75% seen only once; the top ten take 4% to 6%. This record belongs to a study of OX40 agonist ivuxolimab in advanced cancers. The wider study: Allowance was made for prior anti-PD-1, anti-PD-L1 or anti-CTLA-4 therapy, and 35% to 40% had some. Regarding the study as a whole: Among T cells, CD8+ cells averaged more expanded clones than CD4+ cells. It was not determined which antigens were specifically recognized by the peripheral T cells that had undergone clonal expansion.

The sampling schedule covered blood at baseline, cycle 4 day 1, and cycle 7 day 1. Source: CD4+ or CD8+ T cells sorted from blood, taken in a trial of the OX40 agonist ivuxolimab. This TCR came from an adult with an advanced solid tumor such as melanoma, head and neck, liver or kidney cancer.

The CDR3 is CAISESGYGYGYTF. The CDR3 nucleotides are TGTGCCATCAGTGAGTCGGGGTATGGGTATGGCTACACCTTC. The chain joins TRBV10-3 to TRBJ1-2; D gene uncertain. V dropped 0 bases and J dropped 5 bases, with 10 bases sitting between them. Germline CDR1 ENHRY, CDR2 SYGVKD. The CDR3 contains 14 residues.